This T cell receptor (beta chain) is from a study of vaccination and CD4 T cells after COVID-19. Study at large: Comprising six males and four females, the convalescent participants counted two Hispanic individuals among them. Overlapping spike peptides served as the stimulus for the cells. These peptides came from SARS-CoV-2 and from the common cold coronaviruses HCoV-NL63, HCoV-OC43 and HCoV-229E.

The treatment was: roughly nine-day PBMC culture with coronavirus spike peptide pools or control peptides (ViraFEST assay). Cells were cultured for 10 to 11 days, and then CD4+ T cells were isolated by negative selection. V lost 7 bases, J lost 2 bases, and 18 bases lay in between. The germline CDR1 and CDR2 sequences are MNHNS and SASEGT. This CDR3 has 16 residues. In the case of this clonotype: As yet, its antigen is unknown.

Once obtained from cultured CD4+ T cells, the DNA was sequenced using the Oncomine TCR Beta short-read assay. Genomic DNA was isolated from cultured CD4+ T cells. TCRdb reprocessed the PCR reads via MiXCR and lists one record per CDR3 protein. The data hold some 12,000 distinct CDR3 sequences, with about 46% observed a single time. The V and J genes are TRBV6-1 and TRBJ1-5; the D gene is possibly TRBD1 (6 bases). This TCR was recovered from a human donor who had recovered from COVID-19. Sequenced material: CD4+ T cells from blood, cultured in vitro. CDR3 bases: TGTGCCAGCACCCAGATTACGGGACAAGGCAATCAGCCCCAGCATTTT. Encoded protein: CASTQITGQGNQPQHF.